Described below is a single T cell receptor (beta chain) sequence and its context. The data originate from a study of shared clonotypes between healthy human individuals. CD45RO-negative, CCR7-positively selected cells formed the naive CD8 fraction, excluding terminally differentiated effector memory CD45RA+ cells. Sequencing used immunoSEQ multiplex PCR; TCRdb keeps in-frame clones, though not all of them. This table holds a few million clones, 93% found once. The clonotype originates from a young man in good health. Some clones in this sample may be carry-over from other donors' samples. Source material: naive CD8+ T cells from PBMCs.

The CDR3 spells CASVDRGYEQYF. The CDR3 DNA reads TGTGCCAGTGTAGACAGGGGCTACGAGCAGTACTTC. This rearrangement joins TRBV19 to TRBJ2-7, with 8 bases matching TRBD1. The CDR3 extends over 12 amino acids. V lost 8 bases, J lost 3 bases, and 3 bases stayed unmatched. Germline values: CDR1 LNHDA, CDR2 SQIVND (reference sequence).